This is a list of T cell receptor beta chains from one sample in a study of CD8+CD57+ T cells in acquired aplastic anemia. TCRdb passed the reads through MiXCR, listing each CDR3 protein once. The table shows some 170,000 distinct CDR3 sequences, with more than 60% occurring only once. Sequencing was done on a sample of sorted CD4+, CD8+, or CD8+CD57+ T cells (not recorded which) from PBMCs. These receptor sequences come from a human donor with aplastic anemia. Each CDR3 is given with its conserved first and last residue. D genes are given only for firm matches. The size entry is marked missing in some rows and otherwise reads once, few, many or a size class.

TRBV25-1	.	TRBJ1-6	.	CASSEFLTDTGSPLHF	TGTGCCAGCAGTGAATTTTTGACAGATACGGGTTCACCCCTCCACTTT
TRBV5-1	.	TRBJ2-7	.	CASSATDSYEQYF	TGCGCCAGCAGCGCCACTGACTCCTACGAGCAGTACTTC
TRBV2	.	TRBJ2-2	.	CASRAGQQTGELFF	TGTGCCAGCAGAGCGGGACAGCAGACCGGGGAGCTGTTTTTT
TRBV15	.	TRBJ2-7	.	CATSRPTGEQYF	TGTGCCACCAGCCGCCCCACTGGCGAGCAGTACTTC
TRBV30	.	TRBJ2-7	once	CAWGLYEQYF	TGTGCCTGGGGCCTGTACGAGCAGTACTTC
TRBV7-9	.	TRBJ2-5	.	CASSPRMGQGHETQYF	TGTGCCAGCAGCCCTAGGATGGGGCAGGGACATGAGACCCAGTACTTC
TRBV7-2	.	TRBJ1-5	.	CASSLGRADQPQHF	TGTGCCAGCAGCTTAGGCAGGGCCGATCAGCCCCAGCATTTT
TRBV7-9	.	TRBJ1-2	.	CASSSAGMVDYGYTF	TGTGCCAGCAGCTCGGCAGGGATGGTAGACTATGGCTACACCTTC
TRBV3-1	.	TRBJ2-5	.	CASSHVSRTGPQETQYF	TGTGCCAGCAGCCATGTGTCTCGTACGGGGCCGCAAGAGACCCAGTACTTC
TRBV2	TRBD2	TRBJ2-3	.	CASSGTSGLSTDTQYF	TGTGCCAGCAGTGGGACTAGCGGGTTAAGCACAGATACGCAGTATTTT
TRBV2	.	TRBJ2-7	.	CASAPGNPSLEPYEQYF	TGTGCCAGCGCTCCCGGGAACCCCTCTCTGGAACCCTACGAGCAGTACTTC
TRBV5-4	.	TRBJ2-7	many	CASSLGPGNSYEQYF	TGTGCCAGCAGCTTGGGGCCAGGGAACTCCTACGAGCAGTACTTC
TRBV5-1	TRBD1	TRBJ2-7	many	CASSPTGTGGAYEQYF	TGCGCCAGCAGCCCGACCGGGACAGGGGGCGCCTACGAGCAGTACTTC
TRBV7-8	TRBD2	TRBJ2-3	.	CASSPTSSGGLTDAQYF	TGTGCCAGCAGTCCAACTTCTAGCGGGGGCCTCACAGATGCGCAGTATTTT
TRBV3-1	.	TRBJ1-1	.	CASSQDWGPLNTEAFF	TGTGCCAGCAGCCAAGATTGGGGGCCGTTGAACACTGAAGCTTTCTTT
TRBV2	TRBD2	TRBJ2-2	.	CASTAREAGELFF	TGTGCCAGCACCGCGCGGGAGGCCGGGGAGCTGTTTTTT
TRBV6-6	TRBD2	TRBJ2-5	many	CASSQGTSGGLETQYF	TGTGCCAGCAGTCAGGGGACTAGCGGGGGGCTAGAGACCCAGTACTTC
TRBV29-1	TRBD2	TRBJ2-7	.	CSAVTSHRYEQYF	TGCAGCGCCGTGACTAGCCACCGGTACGAGCAGTACTTC
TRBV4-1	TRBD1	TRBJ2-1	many	CASSLTELRQGINEQFF	TGCGCCAGCAGCCTTACCGAGCTGAGACAGGGGATCAATGAGCAGTTCTTC
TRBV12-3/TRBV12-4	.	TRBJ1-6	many	CASSFRPNSPLHF	TGTGCCAGCAGTTTTAGGCCCAATTCACCCCTCCACTTT
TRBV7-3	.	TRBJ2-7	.	CASSDGKIYEQYF	TGTGCCAGCAGCGATGGGAAGATCTACGAGCAGTACTTC
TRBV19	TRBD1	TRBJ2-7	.	CASSKKPGQNYEQYF	TGTGCCAGTAGTAAGAAGCCGGGACAGAACTACGAGCAGTACTTC
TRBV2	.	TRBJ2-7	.	CASSSSGGREQYF	TGTGCCAGCAGTTCATCTGGGGGGCGAGAGCAGTACTTC
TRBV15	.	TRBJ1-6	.	CATSLLTGGSPLHF	TGTGCCACCAGCTTACTGACAGGTGGTTCACCCCTCCACTTT
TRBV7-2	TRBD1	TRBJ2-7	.	CASSSRGTGLYEQYF	TGTGCCAGCAGCTCCCGAGGGACAGGGCTCTACGAGCAGTACTTC
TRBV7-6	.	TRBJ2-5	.	CASRQRTSEAQYF	TGTGCCAGCAGACAGCGGACGTCGGAGGCCCAGTACTTC
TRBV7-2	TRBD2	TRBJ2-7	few	CASSLVAGGEQYF	TGTGCCAGCAGCTTAGTGGCGGGGGGCGAGCAGTACTTC
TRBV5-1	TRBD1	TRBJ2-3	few	CASSFPGQGLDTQYF	TGCGCCAGCAGCTTTCCGGGACAGGGACTTGATACGCAGTATTTT
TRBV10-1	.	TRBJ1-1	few	CASWRGALLRGTEAFF	TGCGCCAGCTGGAGGGGAGCACTCCTAAGGGGCACTGAAGCTTTCTTT
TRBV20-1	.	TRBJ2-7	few	CSARTGTNTLYEQYF	TGCAGTGCTAGGACCGGGACCAACACTCTCTACGAGCAGTACTTC
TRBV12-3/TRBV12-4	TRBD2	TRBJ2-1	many	CASSPWGAGAYNEQFF	TGTGCCAGCAGTCCCTGGGGAGCGGGGGCTTACAATGAGCAGTTCTTC
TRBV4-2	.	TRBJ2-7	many	CASSQDRGSLYEQYF	TGTGCCAGCAGCCAAGATCGGGGGTCTCTCTACGAGCAGTACTTC
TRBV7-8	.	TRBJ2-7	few	CASSAAETRFRNEQYF	TGTGCCAGCAGCGCAGCGGAGACTAGGTTCAGGAACGAGCAGTACTTC
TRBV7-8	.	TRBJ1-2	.	CASSKGDITGIYGYTF	TGTGCCAGCAGCAAAGGCGATATTACAGGGATCTATGGCTACACCTTC
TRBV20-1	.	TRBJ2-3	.	CSATGGTDTQCF	TGCAGTGCTACCGGGGGCACAGATACGCAGTGTTTT
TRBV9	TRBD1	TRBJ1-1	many	CASSVPGQVPTEAFF	TGTGCCAGCAGCGTACCCGGACAGGTTCCCACTGAAGCTTTCTTT
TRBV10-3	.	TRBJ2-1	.	CAISESDGGNSRNEQFF	TGTGCCATCAGTGAGTCGGACGGCGGGAATTCGCGAAATGAGCAGTTCTTC
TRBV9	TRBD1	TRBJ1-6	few	CASSVRQGGNSPLHF	TGTGCCAGCAGCGTAAGACAGGGGGGGAATTCACCCCTCCACTTT
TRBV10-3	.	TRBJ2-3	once	CAISEYLPEGDLKDTQYF	TGTGCCATCAGTGAGTACTTACCGGAGGGGGACCTCAAAGATACGCAGTATTTT
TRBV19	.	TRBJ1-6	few	CATMPSRYSPLHF	TGTGCCACCATGCCCTCAAGGTATTCACCCCTCCACTTT
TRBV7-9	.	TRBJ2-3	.	CASSYVPRDALTDTQYF	TGTGCCAGCAGTTATGTACCCCGGGACGCTCTAACAGATACGCAGTATTTT
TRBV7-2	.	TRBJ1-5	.	CASSLQGLFNSPQHF	TGTGCCAGCAGCTTGCAGGGACTGTTCAATTCACCCCAGCATTTT
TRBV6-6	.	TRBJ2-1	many	CASSYWGLNEQFF	TGTGCCAGCAGTTACTGGGGGCTGAATGAGCAGTTCTTC
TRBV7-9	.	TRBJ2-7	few	CASSLPGYEQYF	TGTGCCAGCAGCTTGCCGGGCTACGAGCAGTACTTC
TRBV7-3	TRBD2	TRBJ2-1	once	CASSPGTAGVINEQFF	TGTGCCAGCAGCCCGGGCACGGCGGGAGTGATCAATGAGCAGTTCTTC
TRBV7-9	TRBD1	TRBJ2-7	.	CASSPSGQGNNEQYF	TGTGCCAGCAGCCCCTCGGGACAGGGAAATAACGAGCAGTACTTC
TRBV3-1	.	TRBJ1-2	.	CASSQVSGLNYGYTF	TGTGCCAGCAGCCAAGTTTCAGGTTTGAACTATGGCTACACCTTC
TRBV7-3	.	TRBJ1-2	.	CASSLRESNYGYTF	TGTGCCAGCAGCTTACGCGAGAGTAACTATGGCTACACCTTC
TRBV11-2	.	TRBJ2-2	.	CASSLGRTTGELFF	TGTGCCAGCAGCTTGGGGAGGACCACCGGGGAGCTGTTTTTT